This T cell receptor (beta chain) was recorded in a study of T cells in Graves' hyperthyroidism and ophthalmopathy. Findings of the study overall: Ophthalmopathy was predicted by the model a median of roughly 6 months ahead of onset.

The TCR beta CDR3 regions underwent amplification using RNA transcripts as the source. A set of HTBI primers served as the primers for a first-round RT-PCR of the TCR CDR3. From the multiplex PCR reads, TCRdb called clonotypes with MiXCR, one entry per CDR3 protein. Of approximately 570,000 distinct CDR3 sequences listed, 15% to 20% are singletons. With regard to this clonotype: What it recognizes is unknown.

V was pared by 1 base and J by 1 base, with 10 bases between. Germline CDR1 SGHDN, CDR2 FVKESK. The CDR3 spans 15 residues. Exclusion of patients followed from uncontrolled infection, other autoimmune disease, pregnancy or lactation. The chain joins TRBV14 to TRBJ1-1; D is possibly TRBD1 (5 bases). Sequencing was performed on blood. This TCR was sampled from a man in his forties with Graves' ophthalmopathy. CDR3 sequence (DNA): TGTGCCAGCAGCCAAGTTATCACAGGGAACACTGAAGCTTTCTTT. Protein: CASSQVITGNTEAFF.